These T cell receptor beta chains were read from a single sample in a study of T-cell memory formation after mild COVID-19. Using its own MiXCR run on the 5' RACE reads, TCRdb lists one record per CDR3 protein. The sample shows about 470,000 distinct CDR3 sequences, 20% to 30% of them seen only once. Sequenced input: PBMCs or a T cell subset sorted from them (not recorded which). Source of these receptors: an adult woman who had mild COVID-19 (a few samples of this study predate the infection). Cell type and time point are not known. CDR3s include the opening cysteine and the closing phenylalanine or tryptophan. Each record gives: D gene, J gene, clone size, V gene, CDR3 DNA, CDR3 protein. A D gene is named only where the DNA matches it firmly. Clone sizes are given selectively: once, few, many, or a class where the clone is expanded.

D gene: -; J gene: TRBJ2-6; clone size: few; V gene: TRBV18; CDR3 DNA: TGTGCCAGCTCCCCCTGGCCCTCGGGCTCTGGGGCCAACGTCCTGACTTTC; CDR3 protein: CASSPWPSGSGANVLTF
D gene: -; J gene: TRBJ1-4; clone size: -; V gene: TRBV12-3/TRBV12-4; CDR3 DNA: TGTGCCAGCAGTTTTCGGCGGCTCGATGAAAAACTGTTTTTT; CDR3 protein: CASSFRRLDEKLFF
D gene: TRBD2; J gene: TRBJ2-2; clone size: -; V gene: TRBV20-1; CDR3 DNA: TGCAGTGCTATCCGGGGGGGGAACACCGGGGAGCTGTTTTTT; CDR3 protein: CSAIRGGNTGELFF
D gene: -; J gene: TRBJ2-7; clone size: -; V gene: TRBV7-8; CDR3 DNA: TGTGCCAGCAGCTTAGTTCCAGGGAAATACTACGAGCAGTACTTC; CDR3 protein: CASSLVPGKYYEQYF
D gene: TRBD2; J gene: TRBJ2-1; clone size: -; V gene: TRBV11-2; CDR3 DNA: TGTGCCAGCAGCTTATTATCGGCTAGCGGGAGCGGGTACAATGAGCAGTTCTTC; CDR3 protein: CASSLLSASGSGYNEQFF
D gene: -; J gene: TRBJ2-5; clone size: -; V gene: TRBV6-2/TRBV6-3; CDR3 DNA: TGTGCCAGCAGTTACGAGGACAGACAAGAGACCCAGTACTTC; CDR3 protein: CASSYEDRQETQYF
D gene: -; J gene: TRBJ2-7; clone size: few; V gene: TRBV20-1; CDR3 DNA: TGCAGTGCTAGATCAGGTGCCGGAGCGGGCGAGCAGTACTTC; CDR3 protein: CSARSGAGAGEQYF
D gene: -; J gene: TRBJ2-7; clone size: few; V gene: TRBV23-1; CDR3 DNA: TGCGCCAGCGGCCGGGACACCCCCTACGAGCAGTACTTC; CDR3 protein: CASGRDTPYEQYF
D gene: -; J gene: TRBJ2-6; clone size: -; V gene: TRBV15; CDR3 DNA: TGTGCCACCAGCAGACTCGGGACCGGCCAATTCCTTGGCAACGTCCTGACTTTC; CDR3 protein: CATSRLGTGQFLGNVLTF
D gene: -; J gene: TRBJ2-1; clone size: -; V gene: TRBV29-1; CDR3 DNA: TGCAGCGTTGGCGCCGGGACACTGACTTACAATGAGCAGTTCTTC; CDR3 protein: CSVGAGTLTYNEQFF
D gene: -; J gene: TRBJ2-1; clone size: -; V gene: TRBV10-3; CDR3 DNA: TGTGCCATCAGTCCCGGGACTCAGAAAGGGGAGCAGTTCTTC; CDR3 protein: CAISPGTQKGEQFF
D gene: -; J gene: TRBJ2-2; clone size: -; V gene: TRBV9; CDR3 DNA: TGTGCCAGCAGCCTACTAGAGGGTATCGGAACCACCGGGGAGCTGTTTTTT; CDR3 protein: CASSLLEGIGTTGELFF
D gene: -; J gene: TRBJ2-1; clone size: few; V gene: TRBV19; CDR3 DNA: TGTGCCAGTAGTACTCGGGCCCTAGAACGATACAATGAGCAGTTCTTC; CDR3 protein: CASSTRALERYNEQFF
D gene: -; J gene: TRBJ2-1; clone size: -; V gene: TRBV7-6; CDR3 DNA: TGTGCCAGCAGGGGGGTGGCGTCCCAGGTCGGGGAGCAGTTCTTC; CDR3 protein: CASRGVASQVGEQFF
D gene: -; J gene: TRBJ2-5; clone size: many; V gene: TRBV11-2; CDR3 DNA: TGTGCCAGCAGCCCCCGGGGCGGGCAAGAGACCCAGTACTTC; CDR3 protein: CASSPRGGQETQYF
D gene: TRBD2; J gene: TRBJ2-2; clone size: few; V gene: TRBV20-1; CDR3 DNA: TGCAGTGCTCCCCCGGGAGGGAACACCGGGGAGCTGTTTTTT; CDR3 protein: CSAPPGGNTGELFF
D gene: -; J gene: TRBJ1-6; clone size: few; V gene: TRBV7-9; CDR3 DNA: TGTGCCAGTAGACTGGGACACGGGGGAGATAATTCACCCCTCCACTTT; CDR3 protein: CASRLGHGGDNSPLHF
D gene: -; J gene: TRBJ2-5; clone size: few; V gene: TRBV12-3/TRBV12-4; CDR3 DNA: TGTGCCAGCAGCTTCGGTCGGGGTACCCAGTACTTC; CDR3 protein: CASSFGRGTQYF
D gene: TRBD2; J gene: TRBJ2-1; clone size: -; V gene: TRBV6-6; CDR3 DNA: TGTGCCAGCAGTTTTAGCGGGGGTGGATCCTACAATGAGCAGTTCTTC; CDR3 protein: CASSFSGGGSYNEQFF
D gene: -; J gene: TRBJ2-3; clone size: few; V gene: TRBV11-2; CDR3 DNA: TGTGCCAGCAGCTTAGAAGGGGCTAGCACAGATACGCAGTATTTT; CDR3 protein: CASSLEGASTDTQYF
D gene: TRBD2; J gene: TRBJ2-2; clone size: -; V gene: TRBV5-4; CDR3 DNA: TGTGCCAGCAGCTTGACCCGTTCTAGCGGTCGGGAGGAGCTGTTTTTT; CDR3 protein: CASSLTRSSGREELFF
D gene: -; J gene: TRBJ2-3; clone size: -; V gene: TRBV5-1; CDR3 DNA: TGCGCCAGCAGTAGCAGGGACCCCAGAGGGGATACGCAGTATTTT; CDR3 protein: CASSSRDPRGDTQYF
D gene: -; J gene: TRBJ2-7; clone size: few; V gene: TRBV12-3/TRBV12-4; CDR3 DNA: TGTGCCAGCAGTCTAGTGGGGGACGGTTCCTACGAGCAGTACTTC; CDR3 protein: CASSLVGDGSYEQYF
D gene: TRBD1; J gene: TRBJ1-2; clone size: -; V gene: TRBV6-5; CDR3 DNA: TGTGCCAGCAGGACAGGGATACTCTATGGCTACACCTTC; CDR3 protein: CASRTGILYGYTF